One TCR beta chain is described in this entry. The antigen remains undetermined. This entry belongs to a study of T-cell memory formation after mild COVID-19. About the study: TCR clusters were mostly donor specific. Findings and caveats of the study: Second-wave clones peaking on day 37 lacked confirmed SARS-CoV-2 specificity. Shrinking CD4+ clones resided mostly in CM and EM, and CD8+ ones in EMRA.

The CDR3 has 15 amino acids. Employing constant-segment primers, 5'RACE generated TCR alpha and TCR beta cDNA libraries bearing sample barcodes and UMIs. TCRdb re-analysed the 5' RACE reads in MiXCR, keeping a single row per CDR3 protein. The repertoire holds fewer than 250,000 distinct CDR3 sequences, with about 10% as singletons. The TCR comes from a man aged 18 to 29 who had mild COVID-19 (a few samples of this study predate the infection). Cell type and time point are not known. V usage is TRBV21-1 and J usage is TRBJ1-4. TRBV21-1 is a recognized pseudogene. Sequenced sample: PBMCs or a T cell subset sorted from them (not recorded which). CDR3 bases: TGTGCCAGCAGCAAAGACGGCCCGCGCAATGAAAAACTGTTTTTT. Translating gives CASSKDGPRNEKLFF.